The T cell receptor (beta chain) described here comes from a study of CD8 T cells in Susac syndrome. RNA amounts of roughly 0.45 to 1 ug underwent reverse transcription with random hexamers. TCRdb processed the immunoSEQ multiplex PCR reads anew with MiXCR; each CDR3 protein has one entry. The data contain 150,000 to 200,000 distinct CDR3 sequences, approximately 93% of them seen just once; the ten biggest clones take up under 0.095%. The sequence came from a human donor with multiple sclerosis. Sequenced: CD4+ T cells from PBMCs.

CDR3 loop: CASSQDQNTGELFF. CDR3 nucleotides: TGTGCCAGCAGCCAAGACCAGAACACCGGGGAGCTGTTTTTT. The V call is TRBV3-1, the J call TRBJ2-2; D gene uncertain. The CDR3 length is 14 residues. Germline CDR1 LGHDT, CDR2 YNNKEL (reference sequence). Trimming left V 0 bases short and J 1 base short, with 3 bases between. Supplemented by reference TRBV3-1 and TRBJ2-2, the full variable domain reads DTAVSQTPKYLVTQMGNDKSIKCEQNLGHDTMYWYKQDSKKFLKIMFSYNNKELIINETVPNRFSPKSPDKAHLNLHINSLELGDSAVYFCASSQDQNTGELFFGEGSRLTVL.